This TCR beta chain stems from a study of blood T cell repertoires in COVID-19. Study at large: Acute-phase and convalescent COVID-19 samples originated in the United States, Italy and Spain. Sample material is recorded as cDNA or gDNA derived from T cells, B-cell-depleted T cells, or PBMCs.

In the authors' workflow: Nucleated cell number was recorded as an estimate derived from reference gene primer amplification. Sequencing was performed with immunoSEQ multiplex PCR; in TCRdb, only in-frame clones are kept and a portion is missing. For V, J and clone size, that table is used; D and trimming come from the DNA. The repertoire consists of about 84,000 clones, with about 83% occurring once and the leading ten covering about 29%. This CDR3 contains 14 residues. Deletions cut 7 bases from V and 7 bases from J, with 16 bases between. The germline V gene has CDR1 MDHEN and CDR2 SYDVKM. Input material: peripheral blood. This chain links TRBV28 with TRBJ1-4; TRBD1 is a possible D gene (5 bases). The TCR was taken from a woman of 80 years or more with acute or convalescent COVID-19. In DNA form, the CDR3 reads TGTGCCAGCACACTCCCAGGGTTACGTGAAAAACTGTTTTTT. This gives the protein CASTLPGLREKLFF. Based on the CDR3 plus reference TRBV28 and TRBJ1-4, the full variable domain is DVKVTQSSRYLVKRTGEKVFLECVQDMDHENMFWYRQDPGLGLRLIYFSYDVKMKEKGDIPEGYSVSREKKERFSLILESASTNQTSMYLCASTLPGLREKLFFGSGTQLSVL.